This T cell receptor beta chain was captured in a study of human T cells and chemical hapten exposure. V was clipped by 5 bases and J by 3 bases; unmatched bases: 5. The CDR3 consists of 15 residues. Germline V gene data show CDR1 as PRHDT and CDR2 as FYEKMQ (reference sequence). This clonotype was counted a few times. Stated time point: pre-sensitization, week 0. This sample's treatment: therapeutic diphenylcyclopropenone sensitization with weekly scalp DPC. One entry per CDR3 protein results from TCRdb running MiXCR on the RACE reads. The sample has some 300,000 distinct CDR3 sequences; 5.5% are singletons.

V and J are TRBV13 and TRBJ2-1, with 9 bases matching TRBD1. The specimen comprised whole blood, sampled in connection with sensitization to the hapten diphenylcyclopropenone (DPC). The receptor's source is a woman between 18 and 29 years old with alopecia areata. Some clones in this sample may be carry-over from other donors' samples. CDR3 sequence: CASSADRGVYNEQFF. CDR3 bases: TGTGCCAGCAGCGCGGACAGGGGAGTCTACAATGAGCAGTTCTTC.